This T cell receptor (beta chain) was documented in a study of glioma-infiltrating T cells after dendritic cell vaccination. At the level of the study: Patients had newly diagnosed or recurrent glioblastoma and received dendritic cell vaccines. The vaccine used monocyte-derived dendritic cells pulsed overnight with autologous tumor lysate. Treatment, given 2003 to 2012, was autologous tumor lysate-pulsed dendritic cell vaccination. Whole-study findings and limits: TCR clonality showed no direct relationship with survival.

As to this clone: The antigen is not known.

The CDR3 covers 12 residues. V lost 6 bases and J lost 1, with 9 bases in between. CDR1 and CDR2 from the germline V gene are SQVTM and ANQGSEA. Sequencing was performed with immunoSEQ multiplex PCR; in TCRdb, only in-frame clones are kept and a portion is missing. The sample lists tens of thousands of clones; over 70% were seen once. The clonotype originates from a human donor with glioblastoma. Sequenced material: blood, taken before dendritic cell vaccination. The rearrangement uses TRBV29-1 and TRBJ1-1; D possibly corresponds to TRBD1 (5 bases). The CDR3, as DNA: TGCAGCGTCAGGGATCGGAACACTGAAGCTTTCTTT. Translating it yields CSVRDRNTEAFF.